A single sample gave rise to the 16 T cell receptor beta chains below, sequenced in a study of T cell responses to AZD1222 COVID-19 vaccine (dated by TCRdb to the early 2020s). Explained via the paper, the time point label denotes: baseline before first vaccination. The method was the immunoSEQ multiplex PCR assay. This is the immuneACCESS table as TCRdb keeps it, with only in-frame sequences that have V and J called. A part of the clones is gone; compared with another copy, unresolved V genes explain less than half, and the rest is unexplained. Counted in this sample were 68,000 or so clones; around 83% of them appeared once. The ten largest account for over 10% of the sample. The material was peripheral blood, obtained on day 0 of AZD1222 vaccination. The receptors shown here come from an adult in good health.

The CDR3 loop reads CASSQAQLRYTF. The CDR3 bases are TGTGCCAGCAGCCAAGCCCAGTTGCGCTACACCTTC. V and J are TRBV14 and TRBJ1-2; D unclear. This CDR3 comprises 12 residues. Trimming removed 1 base at V and 9 bases at J, with 9 bases between. Germline lookup yields CDR1 SGHDN and CDR2 FVKESK.

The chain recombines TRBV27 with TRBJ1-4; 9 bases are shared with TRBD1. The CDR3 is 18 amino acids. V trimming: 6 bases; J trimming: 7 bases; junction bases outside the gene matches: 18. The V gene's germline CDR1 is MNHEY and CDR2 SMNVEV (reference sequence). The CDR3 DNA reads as TGTGCCAGCAGATTTTTAAACCTTCCGGGACAGGGTCCTGAAAAACTGTTTTTT. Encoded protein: CASRFLNLPGQGPEKLFF.

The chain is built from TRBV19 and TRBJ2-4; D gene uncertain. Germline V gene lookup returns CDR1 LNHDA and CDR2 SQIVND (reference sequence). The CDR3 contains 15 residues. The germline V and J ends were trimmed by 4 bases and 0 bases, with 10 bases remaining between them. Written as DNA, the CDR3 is TGTGCCAGTAGTACTCAGGACCTAGCCAAAAACATTCAGTACTTC. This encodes CASSTQDLAKNIQYF.

The DNA of the CDR3 is TGTGCCAGCAGCGCGACCTACAATGAGCAGTTCTTC. This codes for CASSATYNEQFF. The chain carries TRBV9 and TRBJ2-1; D not resolved. V gave up 3 bases and J gave up 2 bases, with 3 bases separating them. This CDR3 has 12 amino acids. Looked up from germline, CDR1 is SGDLS and CDR2 is YYNGEE. The entire variable domain, with the rest obtained from reference TRBV9 and TRBJ2-1, is as follows: DSGVTQTPKHLITATGQRVTLRCSPRSGDLSVYWYQQSLDQGLQFLIQYYNGEERAKGNILERFSAQQFPDLHSELNLSSLELGDSALYFCASSATYNEQFFGPGTRLTVL.

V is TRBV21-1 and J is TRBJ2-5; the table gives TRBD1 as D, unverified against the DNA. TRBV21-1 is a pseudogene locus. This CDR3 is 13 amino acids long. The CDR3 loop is CASTPDRGETQYF. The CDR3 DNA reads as TGTGCCAGCACCCCCGACAGGGGAGAGACCCAGTACTTC.

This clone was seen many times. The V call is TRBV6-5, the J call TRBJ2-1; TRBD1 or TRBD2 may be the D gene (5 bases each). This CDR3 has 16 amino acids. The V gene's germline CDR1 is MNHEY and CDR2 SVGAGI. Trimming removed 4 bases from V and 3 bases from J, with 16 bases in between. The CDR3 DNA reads TGTGCCAGCAGTTCTGAGACCCCTGGGGGCTACAATGAGCAGTTCTTC. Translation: CASSSETPGGYNEQFF.

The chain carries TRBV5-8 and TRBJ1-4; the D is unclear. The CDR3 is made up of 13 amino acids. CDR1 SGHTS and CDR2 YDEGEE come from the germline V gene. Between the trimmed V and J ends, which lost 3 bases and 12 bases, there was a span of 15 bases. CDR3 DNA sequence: TGTGCCAGCAGCTGGAGCCGAAACCGGGAACTGTTTTTT. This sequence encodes CASSWSRNRELFF.

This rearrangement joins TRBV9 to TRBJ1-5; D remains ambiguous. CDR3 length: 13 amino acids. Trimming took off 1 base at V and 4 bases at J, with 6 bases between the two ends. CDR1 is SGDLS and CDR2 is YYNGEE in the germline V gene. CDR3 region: CASSVNSNQPQHF. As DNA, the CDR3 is TGTGCCAGCAGCGTAAATTCGAATCAGCCCCAGCATTTT.

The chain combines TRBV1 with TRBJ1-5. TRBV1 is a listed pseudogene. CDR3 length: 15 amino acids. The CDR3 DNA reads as TGCACCAGCAGCCAAGGGGGGAAGTACAATCAGCCCCAGCATTTT. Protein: CTSSQGGKYNQPQHF.

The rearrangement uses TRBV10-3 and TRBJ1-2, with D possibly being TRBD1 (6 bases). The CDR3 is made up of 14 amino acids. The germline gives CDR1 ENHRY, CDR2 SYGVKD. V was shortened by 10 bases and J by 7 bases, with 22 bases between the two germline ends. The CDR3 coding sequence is TGTGCCACCCTAAGACAGGATGATCGGGGTGGCTACACCTTC. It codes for CATLRQDDRGGYTF.

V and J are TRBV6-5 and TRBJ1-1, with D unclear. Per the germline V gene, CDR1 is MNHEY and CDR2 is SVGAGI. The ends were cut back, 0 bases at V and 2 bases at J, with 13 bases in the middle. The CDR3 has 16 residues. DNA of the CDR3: TGTGCCAGCAGTTACTCGAGAACGGGGAGTAACACTGAAGCTTTCTTT. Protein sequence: CASSYSRTGSNTEAFF.

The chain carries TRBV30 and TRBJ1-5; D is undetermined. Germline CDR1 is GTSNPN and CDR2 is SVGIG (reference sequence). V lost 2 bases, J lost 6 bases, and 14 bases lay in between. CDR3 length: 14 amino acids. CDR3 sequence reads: CAWSLGPSGQPQHF. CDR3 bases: TGTGCCTGGAGTTTAGGGCCCAGCGGTCAGCCCCAGCATTTT.

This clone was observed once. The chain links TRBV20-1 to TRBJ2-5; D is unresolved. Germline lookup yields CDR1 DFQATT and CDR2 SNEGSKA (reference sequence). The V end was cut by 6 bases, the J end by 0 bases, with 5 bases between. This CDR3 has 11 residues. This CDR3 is CSATDQETQYF. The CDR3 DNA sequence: TGCAGTGCCACGGACCAAGAGACCCAGTACTTC.

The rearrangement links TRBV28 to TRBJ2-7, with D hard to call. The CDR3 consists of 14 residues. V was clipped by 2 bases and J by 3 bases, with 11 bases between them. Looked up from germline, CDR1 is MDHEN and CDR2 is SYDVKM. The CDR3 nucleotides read TGTGCCAGCAGTTTAGGCAGCCTAAACTACGAGCAGTACTTC. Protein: CASSLGSLNYEQYF. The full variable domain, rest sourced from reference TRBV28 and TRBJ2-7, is DVKVTQSSRYLVKRTGEKVFLECVQDMDHENMFWYRQDPGLGLRLIYFSYDVKMKEKGDIPEGYSVSREKKERFSLILESASTNQTSMYLCASSLGSLNYEQYFGPGTRLTVT.

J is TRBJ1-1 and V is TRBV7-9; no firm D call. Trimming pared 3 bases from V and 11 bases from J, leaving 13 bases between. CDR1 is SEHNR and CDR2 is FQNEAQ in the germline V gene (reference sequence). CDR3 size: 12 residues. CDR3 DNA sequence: TGTGCCAGCAGCTTGCAAACTCGGGCTGCTTTCTTT. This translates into CASSLQTRAAFF.

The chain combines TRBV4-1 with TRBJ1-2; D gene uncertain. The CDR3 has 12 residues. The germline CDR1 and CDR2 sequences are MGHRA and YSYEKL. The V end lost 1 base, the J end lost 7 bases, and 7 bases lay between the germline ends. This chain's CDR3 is CASSQAGFGYTF. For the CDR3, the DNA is TGCGCCAGCAGCCAAGCCGGGTTTGGCTACACCTTC.